What follows describes a single TCR beta chain. The source of the sample is a study of blood T cell repertoires in COVID-19. About the study: Collection of acute and convalescent COVID-19 samples took place in the United States, Italy and Spain. Sample material is recorded as cDNA or gDNA derived from T cells, B-cell-depleted T cells, or PBMCs.

As originally analysed: Estimation of nucleated cell counts relied on the amplification of reference gene primers. The table came from immunoSEQ multiplex PCR; TCRdb's copy has only in-frame clones and leaves some out. The V and J calls and clone size are taken from that table; D and trimming were inferred from the DNA. The table has 160,000 or so clones, about 85% seen once; the top ten hold roughly 1%. Per the germline V gene, CDR1 is LNHDA and CDR2 is SQIVND (reference sequence). The J segment lost 7 bases and the V segment lost 3 bases, leaving 2 bases of the junction unmatched. This CDR3 region has 13 residues.

This clonotype was sampled from a man aged 40-55 years with acute or convalescent COVID-19. Sequenced material: peripheral blood. This sequence joins TRBV19 and TRBJ2-1; the match to TRBD2 covers 8 bases. For the CDR3, the DNA is TGTGCCAGTAGTATCGGGGGGGCTAATGAGCAGTTCTTC. This gives the protein CASSIGGANEQFF.